Reported below is one TCR beta chain. Its target is unknown. This sample is part of a study of post-analysis software for immune sequencing data. Included in the TCR beta cDNA libraries were unique molecular identifiers. One entry per CDR3 protein, called by TCRdb with MiXCR from the PCR reads. The data contain 400,000 to 500,000 distinct CDR3 sequences, more than 30% of them seen just once; the ten biggest clones take up 7.6%. Overall study results and limits: About five TRBV segments occurring more often in patients than controls included TRBV5-6, TRBV5-1 and TRBV20-1.

The V gene's germline CDR1 is SGHVS and CDR2 FNYEAQ. V was trimmed by 1 base and J by 4 bases, leaving 11 bases between them. This CDR3 has 15 residues. The sequence derives from a girl aged 2 to 9 with multiple sclerosis. The rearrangement links TRBV7-6 to TRBJ1-5; tentatively, D is TRBD1 (5 bases). Sequences were obtained from blood. The CDR3 region has the DNA TGTGCCAGCAGCTTAGGGCAGGGCATGAATCAGCCCCAGCATTTT. This sequence encodes CASSLGQGMNQPQHF.